The subject of this entry is one T cell receptor (beta chain). The target antigen is unknown. This entry comes from a study of beta chain features in type 1 diabetes. As for the study in general: The samples had around 98 million sorted cells examined in all. Study-wide points: Type 1 diabetes patients showed a moderate but significant shortening of TCRB CDR3s in all four CD4+ subsets. More deletions and fewer insertions at VDJ junctions were found in patients with type 1 diabetes.

Expressed TCRB transcripts were sequenced, since all the RNA that had been isolated was reverse transcribed. TCRdb keeps only in-frame clones here, not all; method: immunoSEQ multiplex PCR. The profile covers roughly 14,000 clones, with roughly 67% appearing a single time and roughly 0.5% taken by the ten largest. CDR1 and CDR2 from the germline V gene are LGHNA and YNFKEQ. This CDR3 has 16 amino acids. V dropped 0 bases and J dropped 8; count of bases not matched to a gene: 8. One heparinised draw, averaging approximately 120 mL, was taken per donor. Sorted CD4+ subsets: naive, central memory, regulatory, stem cell-like memory (CD45RO/CCR7/CD25/CD127/CD95/CD27 panel).

The chain is built from TRBV4-2 and TRBJ1-4; TRBD1 aligns across 8 bases. This TCR derives from a woman younger than 35 with type 1 diabetes. The sequenced sample was stem cell memory CD4+ T cells from blood. The CDR3: CASSQDPGTGGEKLFF. The CDR3 DNA sequence: TGTGCCAGCAGCCAAGATCCCGGGACAGGTGGAGAAAAACTGTTTTTT.